A selection of T cell receptor beta chains follows, all from one sample in a study of graft-versus-host responses after intestinal transplantation. Libraries were prepared by immunoSEQ multiplex PCR; TCRdb keeps only in-frame clonotypes and omits some of them. The table has tens of thousands of clones, approximately 95% seen once. These TCRs are of unknown antigen specificity. Specimen: unstimulated CD8+ T cells sorted from spleen or lymph node cells, collected before transplant. The receptors shown here come from a human donor who was the organ donor for an intestinal transplant. The CDR3 runs from the conserved cysteine through the conserved F or W. Fields, in order: D gene, V gene, clone size, J gene, CDR3 DNA, CDR3 protein. A D gene is named only where the DNA matches it firmly. Clone size is given for some rows only: seen once, a few or many times, or a class if the clone is expanded.

TRBD1,TRBV7-2,-,TRBJ1-2,TGTGCCAGCAGCTTGACAGGGGCGGATGGCTACACCTTC,CASSLTGADGYTF
TRBD1,TRBV13,-,TRBJ1-1,TGTGCCAGCAGCTCCGGGACAGACTTTGAAGCTTTCTTT,CASSSGTDFEAFF
TRBD1,TRBV28,-,TRBJ1-4,TGTGCCAGCAGATTAAACGTACGACAGGGACCCCTTAATGAAAAACTGTTTTTT,CASRLNVRQGPLNEKLFF
-,TRBV19,-,TRBJ1-2,TGTGCCAGTATGGGAGGGGTCATCGGCTACACCTTC,CASMGGVIGYTF
TRBD1,TRBV13,-,TRBJ1-1,TGTGCCAGCAGCTTTCCCACAGGGGGCTTTGAAGCTTTCTTT,CASSFPTGGFEAFF
-,TRBV28,-,TRBJ2-2,TGTGCCAGCAGAGGACATGATCGTTGGAACACCGGGGAGCTGTTTTTT,CASRGHDRWNTGELFF
TRBD1,TRBV7-3,-,TRBJ2-1,TGTGCCAGCAGCTTTGGACAGGGCAATGAGCAGTTCTTC,CASSFGQGNEQFF
-,TRBV28,-,TRBJ2-7,TGTGCCAGCAGTCTACTATCCTCCTACGAGCAGTACTTC,CASSLLSSYEQYF
-,TRBV5-6,-,TRBJ1-2,TGTGCCAGCAGCCCGGGGGGGGGCGGCTACACCTTC,CASSPGGGGYTF
-,TRBV7-3,-,TRBJ2-7,TGTGCCTTGCGTTGGGGGTCGTTCCCCTACGAGCAGTACTTC,CALRWGSFPYEQYF
TRBD1,TRBV6-5,-,TRBJ2-1,TGTGCCAGCAGTTCCGCCGGGACAGGATACAATGAGCAGTTCTTC,CASSSAGTGYNEQFF
-,TRBV9,-,TRBJ1-1,TGTGCCAGCAGCGTAGTGCCAGAGATCACTGAAGCTTTCTTT,CASSVVPEITEAFF
-,TRBV2,-,TRBJ2-3,TGTGCCAGCAGTCAGGACAGAACTGAAGCTAGCACAGATACGCAGTATTTT,CASSQDRTEASTDTQYF
TRBD1,TRBV27,-,TRBJ2-1,TGTGCCAGCAGTGGGGACAGGGCAGGCAGTGAGCAGTTCTTC,CASSGDRAGSEQFF
-,TRBV9,-,TRBJ2-3,TGTGCCAGCAGCGAAGGGGACAGCACAGATACGCAGTATTTT,CASSEGDSTDTQYF
TRBD1,TRBV6-8,-,TRBJ1-6,TGTGCCAGCGCCACGGGCGGACAGGGGTTTTCACCCCTCCACTTT,CASATGGQGFSPLHF
TRBD2,TRBV9,-,TRBJ2-5,TGTGCCAGCAGTGCTAGCGGGGTGGGGGAGCAGTACTTC,CASSASGVGEQYF
TRBD2,TRBV5-4,-,TRBJ2-7,TGTGCCAGCAGCCTTCTAGCGGGGGCTACCTACGAGCAGTACTTC,CASSLLAGATYEQYF
-,TRBV15,-,TRBJ2-7,TGTGCCACCAGCAGCCCGGACGGTCGATACGAGCAGTACTTC,CATSSPDGRYEQYF
TRBD1,TRBV10-3,-,TRBJ1-6,TGTGCCATCAGGCCAGGGGACAGGGGATCACCCCTCCACTTT,CAIRPGDRGSPLHF
-,TRBV7-9,-,TRBJ2-7,TGTGCCAGCAGCGGACGCGAGGGGGTCGGGGAGCAGTACTTC,CASSGREGVGEQYF
-,TRBV9,-,TRBJ2-6,TGTGCCAGCAGCGTACAAGTTGTCGGTAGCTCTGGGGCCAACGTCCTGACTTTC,CASSVQVVGSSGANVLTF
-,TRBV28,-,TRBJ2-7,TGTGCCAGCAGTCTTCGTCCCTACGAGCAGTACTTC,CASSLRPYEQYF
-,TRBV2,-,TRBJ1-1,TGTGCCAGCAGTGAAGATTTGGGGAACACTGAAGCTTTCTTT,CASSEDLGNTEAFF
-,TRBV5-6,-,TRBJ2-7,TGTGCCAGCAGCCTTGGGACACCGTCTTACGAGCAGTACTTC,CASSLGTPSYEQYF
TRBD1,TRBV5-4,once,TRBJ1-2,TGTGCCAGCAGCTCGGGACAGGGGGCGAATGGCTACACCTTC,CASSSGQGANGYTF
-,TRBV4-2,-,TRBJ2-7,TGTGCCAGCAGCCAAGATCGTGGGACACCGTACGAGCAGTACTTC,CASSQDRGTPYEQYF
-,TRBV11-2,-,TRBJ2-7,TGTGCCAGCAGCGGGACTCTTCCCTACGAGCAGTACTTC,CASSGTLPYEQYF
-,TRBV6-5,-,TRBJ1-1,TGTGCCAGCAGTCCTCGGGTGGTGAACACTGAAGCTTTCTTT,CASSPRVVNTEAFF
-,TRBV28,once,TRBJ2-1,TGTGCCAGCAGCCATGATGAGACGGCCTACAATGAGCAGTTCTTC,CASSHDETAYNEQFF
-,TRBV6-6,-,TRBJ2-3,TGTGCCAGCAGTTACCTTCAGGGGGGCACCGATACGCAGTATTTT,CASSYLQGGTDTQYF
-,TRBV27,-,TRBJ1-6,TGTGCCAGCAGTTCCCTACAGGGTTATAATTCACCCCTCCACTTT,CASSSLQGYNSPLHF
-,TRBV7-9,-,TRBJ2-3,TGTGCCAGCAGCTTAAGTTGGGGGGCCGACGCAGATACGCAGTATTTT,CASSLSWGADADTQYF
-,TRBV28,-,TRBJ2-7,TGTGCCAGCGAGGAAACAGGGTTGGTCTACGAGCAGTACTTC,CASEETGLVYEQYF
-,TRBV5-5,-,TRBJ1-1,TGTGCCAGCAGCTTTGAGGGAGTGGGCACTGAAGCTTTCTTT,CASSFEGVGTEAFF
-,TRBV7-2,-,TRBJ1-2,TGTGCCAGCAGCTCACAAGTCTGGGTAGCTAACTATGGCTACACCTTC,CASSSQVWVANYGYTF
-,TRBV7-9,-,TRBJ1-2,TGTGCCAGCAGCTTAGAGACGGGGAACTATGGCTACACCTTC,CASSLETGNYGYTF
-,TRBV15,-,TRBJ1-5,TGTGCCACCGGGTGGGGGGCGCAGATTCAGCCCCAGCATTTT,CATGWGAQIQPQHF
-,TRBV10-3,-,TRBJ2-7,TGTGCCATCAGCCAGGGCTACGAGCAGTACTTC,CAISQGYEQYF
-,TRBV7-2,-,TRBJ1-2,TGTGCCAGCAGCGTTCTACCGGGAGGAATTTATGGCTACACCTTC,CASSVLPGGIYGYTF
-,TRBV5-8,-,TRBJ1-6,TGTGCCAGCAGCTCGGGGACCGGGATAAGCTCCTATAATTCACCCCTCCACTTT,CASSSGTGISSYNSPLHF